The clone carrying this TCR beta chain was counted only a few times. Its antigen is not known. The data were taken from a study of beta chain features in type 1 diabetes. Notes on the study in general: Compared to healthy donors, patients appeared to have naive, central memory and Treg TCRB repertoires that were more alike. Sequencing of cDNA might inflate the share of cells that strongly express TCR. Short templates might get an advantage during PCR, and this would be equal in patients and controls.

Expressed TCRB transcripts were sequenced, since all the RNA that had been isolated was reverse transcribed. This table comes from immunoSEQ multiplex PCR, and its TCRdb copy is limited to in-frame clones, with some not included. This sample has more than 120,000 clones, with more than 9% found just once. The CDR3 has 16 residues. With 5 bases removed from V and 2 bases from J, the gap between germline ends came to 16 bases. Looked up from germline, CDR1 is SEHNR and CDR2 is FQNEAQ (reference sequence). The rearrangement joins TRBV7-9 to TRBJ2-1; D call uncertain. Sequenced: naive CD4+ T cells from blood. The origin of this receptor is a man aged 18 to 29 in good health. The CDR3 bases are TGTGCCAGCAGCGAAATCCCGGGTATCACCTACAATGAGCAGTTCTTC. Translated, it gives CASSEIPGITYNEQFF.